This T cell receptor beta chain was retrieved from a study of identical twins. A universal primer site was incorporated via template switching, and the cDNA contained unique molecular identifiers. TCRdb reprocessed the 5' RACE reads via MiXCR and lists one record per CDR3 protein. Of under 1 million distinct CDR3 sequences in the sample, 9% to 15% are singletons; the top ten hold about 1.6%. This clonotype was seen at least ten times. Germline V gene sequence: CDR1 SGHRS, CDR2 YFSETQ. CDR3 length: 13 amino acids. Trimming removed 4 bases at V and 2 bases at J, with 9 bases between. These data were also reused for a study on yellow fever vaccine responses in identical twins.

This TCR was recovered from a woman aged 18-30 years in good health. This chain uses TRBV5-1 with TRBJ1-1; no clear D. The sequenced sample consisted of PBMCs. The CDR3 nucleotides read TGCGCCAGCAGCACGGACGGAAACACTGAAGCTTTCTTT. It yields the protein CASSTDGNTEAFF.